The 26 T cell receptor beta chains below come from one sample, sequenced in a study of CD8+CD57+ T cells in acquired aplastic anemia. Investigators profiled TCR beta VDJ and CDR3 from genomic DNA template. One entry per CDR3 protein results from TCRdb running MiXCR on the reads. The profile shows hundreds of thousands of distinct CDR3 sequences, roughly 34% of them singletons. In patients chosen for sequencing, flow cytometry had shown CD8+CD57+ cell expansion. The sequenced sample was sorted CD4+, CD8+, or CD8+CD57+ T cells (not recorded which) from PBMCs. Receptor source: a human donor with aplastic anemia.

This clonotype was seen ten or more times. This chain links TRBV11-3 with TRBJ2-7; the match to TRBD2 covers 10 bases. The CDR3 contains 15 residues. With V trimmed by 0 bases and J by 7 bases, 6 bases remained unmatched. Looked up from germline, CDR1 is SGHNT and CDR2 is YENEEA. CDR3 sequence (DNA): TGTGCCAGCAGCTTAGATGCTAGCGGGAGAGGTGAGCAGTACTTC. Residues: CASSLDASGRGEQYF.

V gene TRBV20-1 combines with J gene TRBJ1-2, with 12 bases fitting TRBD1. CDR1 and CDR2 from the germline V gene are DFQATT and SNEGSKA (reference sequence). The CDR3 contains 17 residues. Losses at the gene ends were 3 bases for V and 0 bases for J; bases not matched to a gene: 8. The CDR3 here is CSASRWDRGLANYGYTF. In nucleotides, the CDR3 is TGCAGTGCTAGTCGATGGGACAGGGGGCTAGCTAACTATGGCTACACCTTC.

The chain recombines TRBV5-1 with TRBJ2-7, with 10 bases lining up with TRBD2. Germline V gives CDR1 SGHRS, CDR2 YFSETQ. The CDR3 covers 18 residues. With V trimmed by 7 bases and J by 6 bases, 22 bases remained unmatched. CDR3 nucleotide sequence: TGCGCCAGCGCACGGTACAGCACCACTAGCGGGGCACTCGGCGAGCAGTACTTC. Protein sequence: CASARYSTTSGALGEQYF.

As regards this clonotype: Given a much more abundant clone one base away, this may be a read error. Since the CDR3 does not end with the conserved phenylalanine or tryptophan, this likely comes from a read error. The rearrangement uses TRBV7-2 and TRBJ1-2, with D maybe TRBD1 (5 bases). The germline V gene has CDR1 SGHTA and CDR2 FQGNSA. Trimming took 3 bases from V and 8 from J, leaving 16 bases between them. The CDR3 sequence is 14 residues long. The CDR3, as DNA: TGTGCCAGCAGCTTCGGGACTCTCCAGGGCGGCTACACCTCC. Translating gives CASSFGTLQGGYTS.

This clonotype came up many times. The genes are TRBV15 and TRBJ1-4; the D is unclear. The germline V gene encodes CDR1 LNHNV and CDR2 YYDKDF (reference sequence). V lost 0 bases, J lost 1 base, and 6 bases lay in between. The CDR3 sequence is 15 residues long. The DNA of the CDR3 is TGTGCCACCAGCAGAGAGGTGGTAACTAATGAAAAACTGTTTTTT. Translated, it gives CATSREVVTNEKLFF.

The gene calls are TRBV11-1 and TRBJ2-3, with TRBD1 matching 12 bases. J gave up 0 bases and V 5 bases, and 12 bases lay outside the gene matches. CDR1 is SGHAT, CDR2 FQDESV, per germline (reference sequence). The CDR3 runs to 19 residues. As DNA, the CDR3 is TGTGCCAGCAGCCCGGGACAGGGGGCCACGACTTTTAGCACAGATACGCAGTATTTT. Amino acids: CASSPGQGATTFSTDTQYF.

This clonotype has at least ten counts. V and J are TRBV19 and TRBJ1-6; D remains ambiguous. CDR3 size: 16 residues. Per germline, CDR1 LNHDA and CDR2 SQIVND (reference sequence). Between the trimmed V and J ends, which lost 2 bases and 9 bases, there was a span of 17 bases. CDR3 coding DNA: TGTGCCAGTAGTATACGCGGTGTCGCCCGAGGTTCACCCCTCCACTTT. Encoded protein: CASSIRGVARGSPLHF.

The chain joins TRBV7-8 to TRBJ2-3, with 12 bases aligning to TRBD2. V gave up 3 bases and J gave up 4 bases; unmatched junction bases: 5. Germline V lookup: CDR1 SGHVS, CDR2 FQNEAQ. The CDR3 runs 16 residues. The CDR3 loop is CASSFRLAGGPDTQYF. The CDR3 DNA is TGTGCCAGCAGCTTCCGGCTAGCGGGGGGGCCAGATACGCAGTATTTT.

The chain carries TRBV24-1 and TRBJ2-7, with 8 bases identical to TRBD1. Germline V gives CDR1 KGHDR, CDR2 SFDVKD. The J segment lost 3 bases and the V segment lost 3 bases, leaving 9 bases of the junction unmatched. There are 16 residues in the CDR3. The CDR3 bases are TGTGCCACCAGTGATAATGTAGGGACAGGCAACTACGAGCAGTACTTC. It is translated as CATSDNVGTGNYEQYF.

This clonotype was observed many times. The chain recombines TRBV20-1 with TRBJ2-5; D may be TRBD1 (6 bases). Germline V gene data show CDR1 as DFQATT and CDR2 as SNEGSKA (reference sequence). This CDR3 region has 13 residues. Trimming pared 5 bases from V and 2 bases from J, leaving 12 bases between. CDR3 amino acids: CSAGLGTQETQYF. CDR3 nucleotides: TGCAGTGCTGGGTTGGGGACACAAGAGACCCAGTACTTC.

V is TRBV15 and J is TRBJ2-6, with D possibly being TRBD2 (5 bases). V was shortened by 0 bases and J by 0 bases, with 6 bases between the two germline ends. Germline CDR1 LNHNV, CDR2 YYDKDF (reference sequence). The CDR3 runs to 16 residues. CDR3 loop: CATSRERGSGANVLTF. DNA of the CDR3: TGTGCCACCAGCAGAGAACGGGGCTCTGGGGCCAACGTCCTGACTTTC. Full variable domain (remainder filled in from reference TRBV15 and TRBJ2-6): DAMVIQNPRYQVTQFGKPVTLSCSQTLNHNVMYWYQQKSSQAPKLLFHYYDKDFNNEADTPDNFQSRRPNTSFCFLDIRSPGLGDTAMYLCATSRERGSGANVLTFGAGSRLTVL.

This rearrangement joins TRBV7-9 to TRBJ2-1; D assignment may be TRBD1 or TRBD2 (5 bases each). V lost 4 bases and J lost 5, with 18 bases in between. Germline CDR1 reads SEHNR; CDR2 reads FQNEAQ (reference sequence). The CDR3 has 16 residues. CDR3 bases: TGTGCCAGCAGCTCCCCGGGACGACTGCAGCACAATGAGCAGTTCTTC. It codes for CASSSPGRLQHNEQFF. The variable domain in full, completed from reference TRBV7-9 and TRBJ2-1, reads DTGVSQNPRHKITKRGQNVTFRCDPISEHNRLYWYRQTLGQGPEFLTYFQNEAQLEKSRLLSDRFSAERPKGSFSTLEIQRTEQGDSAMYLCASSSPGRLQHNEQFFGPGTRLTVL.

Notes on this clonotype: Its ends do not fully match the called genes, so a read error is possible. CDR3 amino acids: CATSLRPADSNQPQHF. CDR3 coding DNA: TGTGCCACCAGCTTACGGCCAGCCGATAGCAATCAGCCCCAGCATTTT. This chain uses TRBV11-2 with TRBJ1-5, with unresolved D. Per the germline V gene, CDR1 is SGHAT and CDR2 is FQNNGV. This CDR3 region has 16 residues. The complete variable domain, with remaining parts taken from reference TRBV11-2 and TRBJ1-5, reads EAGVAQSPRYKIIEKRQSVAFWCNPISGHATLYWYQQILGQGPKLLIQFQNNGVVDDSQLPKDRFSAERLKGVDSTLKIQPAKLEDSAVYLCATSLRPADSNQPQHFGDGTRLSIL.

The V call is TRBV7-9, the J call TRBJ1-2, with unresolved D. The CDR3 runs to 13 residues. Germline CDR1 reads SEHNR; CDR2 reads FQNEAQ (reference sequence). Trimming took 3 bases from V and 5 from J, leaving 10 bases between them. The CDR3 DNA reads TGTGCCAGCAGCTTTGGTTTCAGTTATGGCTACACCTTC. Its translation is CASSFGFSYGYTF.

This clonotype turned up a few times. The chain combines TRBV11-2 with TRBJ2-3; the D gene is possibly TRBD2 (5 bases). Trimming pared 1 base from V and 2 bases from J, leaving 10 bases between. CDR3 length: 15 amino acids. From germline, CDR1 is SGHAT and CDR2 FQNNGV. DNA of the CDR3: TGTGCCAGCAGCTTAGTCTCGGGAAACACAGATACGCAGTATTTT. It encodes CASSLVSGNTDTQYF.

This clonotype was detected ten times or more. This sequence joins TRBV6-5 and TRBJ1-6; 8 nucleotides agree with TRBD1. With 4 bases clipped from V and 9 bases from J, the junction kept 8 bases outside the gene matches. From germline, CDR1 is MNHEY and CDR2 SVGAGI. CDR3 length: 15 residues. The CDR3 nucleotides read TGTGCCAGCAGTTCCACTACAGGGGGAGGTTCACCCCTCCACTTT. Amino acids: CASSSTTGGGSPLHF.

The chain couples TRBV2 to TRBJ2-5; D not resolved. V lost 4 bases to trimming and J lost 5 bases, with 8 bases between them. CDR3 length: 12 amino acids. Germline V gene data show CDR1 as SNHLY and CDR2 as FYNNEI. CDR3 coding DNA: TGTGCCAGCAGTGCAAGTGATGAGACCCAGTACTTC. It translates to CASSASDETQYF.

The genes are TRBV25-1 and TRBJ2-1, with a tentative D call TRBD2 (6 bases). Trimming left V 6 bases short and J 8 bases short, with 17 bases between. Germline CDR1 MGHDK, CDR2 SYGVNS. The CDR3 contains 14 residues. The CDR3 region has the DNA TGTGCCAGCAGCTTATCCGGGACTTACGATGAGCAGTTCTTC. As protein: CASSLSGTYDEQFF.

There are many counts of this clonotype. The chain is built from TRBV20-1 and TRBJ2-7, with D tentatively TRBD2 (6 bases). CDR3 length equals 13 residues. Germline V CDR1 and CDR2: DFQATT, SNEGSKA (reference sequence). The V end was cut by 6 bases, the J end by 2 bases, with 14 bases between. DNA for the CDR3: TGCAGTGCGGCGCGGGACCGAGCCTACGAGCAGTACTTC. The encoded protein is CSAARDRAYEQYF.

This clonotype was counted ten times or more. The genes are TRBV20-1 and TRBJ1-1; D gene uncertain. V lost 3 bases and J 1 base, leaving 9 bases between the germline ends. The V gene's germline CDR1 is DFQATT and CDR2 SNEGSKA (reference sequence). The CDR3 length is 13 residues. In nucleotides, the CDR3 is TGCAGTGCTAGGAAACCATCGAACACTGAAGCTTTCTTT. It translates to CSARKPSNTEAFF.

In this sample, this clonotype turned up once. V usage is TRBV10-3 and J usage is TRBJ1-6; D is ambiguous. V lost 3 bases and J lost 8, with 11 bases in between. This CDR3 contains 14 residues. Germline V gene lookup returns CDR1 ENHRY and CDR2 SYGVKD. The chain's CDR3 is CAISERGEDSPLHF. The DNA for the CDR3 is TGTGCCATCAGTGAACGAGGAGAGGATTCACCCCTCCACTTT.

This clonotype was counted ten times or more. This sequence joins TRBV7-2 and TRBJ1-6; weak D call: TRBD1 (5 bases). V lost 0 bases and J 2 bases, leaving 8 bases between the germline ends. CDR3 size: 16 residues. Germline V lookup: CDR1 SGHTA, CDR2 FQGNSA. The CDR3 DNA sequence: TGTGCCAGCAGCTTAGCGAGGGACCCCTATAATTCACCCCTCCACTTT. It codes for CASSLARDPYNSPLHF.

This clonotype was detected a few times. The V and J genes are TRBV10-3 and TRBJ2-7; D might be TRBD1 (6 bases). Trimming took 10 bases from V and 2 from J, leaving 21 bases between them. The length of the CDR3 is 15 residues. Per germline, CDR1 ENHRY and CDR2 SYGVKD. The CDR3 reads CASSPNRDTTYEQYF. The CDR3 DNA is TGTGCCAGCAGCCCTAACCGGGACACAACCTACGAGCAGTACTTC.

This clonotype was detected only a few times. The rearrangement joins TRBV7-2 to TRBJ1-5; tentatively, D is TRBD1 (6 bases). Between the trimmed V and J ends, which lost 5 bases and 2 bases, there was a span of 13 bases. This CDR3 spans 15 amino acids. Germline V gene data show CDR1 as SGHTA and CDR2 as FQGNSA. The CDR3 sequence is CASSLSRGGNQPQHF. CDR3 in DNA: TGTGCCAGCAGCCTTAGCAGGGGTGGCAATCAGCCCCAGCATTTT.

This clonotype was detected only once. V gene TRBV2 combines with J gene TRBJ1-2; 8 positions agree with TRBD1. With V trimmed by 6 bases and J by 8 bases, 8 bases remained unmatched. Germline values: CDR1 SNHLY, CDR2 FYNNEI. The CDR3 sequence is 13 residues long. The CDR3 spells CASRDREVKGYTF. CDR3 in DNA: TGTGCCAGCAGGGACAGGGAGGTCAAGGGCTACACCTTC. The complete variable domain, with remaining parts taken from reference TRBV2 and TRBJ1-2, reads EPEVTQTPSHQVTQMGQEVILRCVPISNHLYFYWYRQILGQKVEFLVSFYNNEISEKSEIFDDQFSVERPDGSNFTLKIRSTKLEDSAMYFCASRDREVKGYTFGSGTRLTVV.

This clonotype has more than one count but fewer than ten. The chain carries TRBV29-1 and TRBJ2-7; TRBD1 matches at 7 bases. The CDR3 has 12 amino acids. Trimming cost V 4 bases and J 4 bases; bases outside gene matches: 4. Germline CDR1 reads SQVTM; CDR2 reads ANQGSEA. This chain's CDR3 is CSVVKGAYEQYF. CDR3 DNA: TGCAGCGTTGTCAAGGGGGCTTACGAGCAGTACTTC.